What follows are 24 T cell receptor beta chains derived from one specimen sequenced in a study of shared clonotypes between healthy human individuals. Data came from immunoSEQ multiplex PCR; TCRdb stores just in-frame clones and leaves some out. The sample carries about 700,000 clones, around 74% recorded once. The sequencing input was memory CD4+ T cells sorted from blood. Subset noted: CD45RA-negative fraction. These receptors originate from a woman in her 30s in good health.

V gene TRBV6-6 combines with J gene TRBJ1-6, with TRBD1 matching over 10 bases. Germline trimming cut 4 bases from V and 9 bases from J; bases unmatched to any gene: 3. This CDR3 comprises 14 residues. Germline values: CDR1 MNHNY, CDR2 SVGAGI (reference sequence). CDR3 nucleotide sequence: TGTGCCAGCAGTTTGACAGGGGGCAGTTCACCCCTCCACTTT. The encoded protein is CASSLTGGSSPLHF.

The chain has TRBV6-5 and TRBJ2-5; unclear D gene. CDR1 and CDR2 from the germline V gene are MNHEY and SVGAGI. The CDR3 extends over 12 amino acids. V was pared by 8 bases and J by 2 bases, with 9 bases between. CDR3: CASYKRQETQYF. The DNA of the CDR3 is TGTGCCAGCTATAAACGACAAGAGACCCAGTACTTC.

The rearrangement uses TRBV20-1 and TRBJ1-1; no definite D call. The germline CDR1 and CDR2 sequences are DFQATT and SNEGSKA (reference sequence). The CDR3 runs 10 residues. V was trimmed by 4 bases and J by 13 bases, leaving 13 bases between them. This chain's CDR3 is CSATSLKHFF. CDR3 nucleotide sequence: TGCAGTGCTACCTCATTGAAGCATTTCTTT.

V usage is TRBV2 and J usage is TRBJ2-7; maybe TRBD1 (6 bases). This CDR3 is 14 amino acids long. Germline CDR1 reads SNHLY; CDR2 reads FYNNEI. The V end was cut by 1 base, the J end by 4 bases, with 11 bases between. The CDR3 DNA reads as TGTGCCAGCAGTGAAGGTGGGGGCCGGTACGAGCAGTACTTC. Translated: CASSEGGGRYEQYF.

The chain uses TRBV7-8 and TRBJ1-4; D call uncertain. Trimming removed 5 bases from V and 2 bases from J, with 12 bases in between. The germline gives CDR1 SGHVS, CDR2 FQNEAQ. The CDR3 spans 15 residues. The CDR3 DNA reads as TGTGCCAGCAGCGCAGCAGGACGGACTAATGAAAAACTGTTTTTT. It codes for CASSAAGRTNEKLFF.

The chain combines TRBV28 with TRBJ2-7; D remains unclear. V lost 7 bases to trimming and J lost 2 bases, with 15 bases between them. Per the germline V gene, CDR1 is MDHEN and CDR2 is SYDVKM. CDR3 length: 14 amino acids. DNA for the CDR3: TGTGCCAGCACCCGGGCCTCAAGAACCTACGAGCAGTACTTC. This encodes CASTRASRTYEQYF.

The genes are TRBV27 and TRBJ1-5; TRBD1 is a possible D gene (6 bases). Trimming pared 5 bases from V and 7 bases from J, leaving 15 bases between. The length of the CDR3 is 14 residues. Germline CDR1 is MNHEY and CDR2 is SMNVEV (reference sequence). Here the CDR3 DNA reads TGTGCCAGCAGTCGTTCAGGGGATTTGCAGCCCCAGCATTTT. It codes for CASSRSGDLQPQHF.

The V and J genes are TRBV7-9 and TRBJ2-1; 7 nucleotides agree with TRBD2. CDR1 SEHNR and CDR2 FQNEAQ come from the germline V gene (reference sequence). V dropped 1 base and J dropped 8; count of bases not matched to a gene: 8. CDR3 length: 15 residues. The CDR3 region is CASSLGLAALDEQFF. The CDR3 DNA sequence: TGTGCCAGCAGCTTAGGACTAGCAGCCTTGGATGAGCAGTTCTTC.

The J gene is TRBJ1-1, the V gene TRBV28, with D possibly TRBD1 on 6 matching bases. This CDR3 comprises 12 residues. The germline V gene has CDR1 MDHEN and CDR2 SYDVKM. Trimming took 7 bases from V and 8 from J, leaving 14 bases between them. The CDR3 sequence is CASTQGPKEAFF. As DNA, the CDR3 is TGTGCCAGCACCCAGGGGCCTAAAGAAGCTTTCTTT.

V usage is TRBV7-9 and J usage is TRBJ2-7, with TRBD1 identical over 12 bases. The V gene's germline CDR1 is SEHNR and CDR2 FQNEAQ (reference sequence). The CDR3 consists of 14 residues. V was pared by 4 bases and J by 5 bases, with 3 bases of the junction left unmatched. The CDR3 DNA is TGTGCCAGCAGCTCGGGACAGGGGGCAAACGAGCAGTACTTC. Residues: CASSSGQGANEQYF.

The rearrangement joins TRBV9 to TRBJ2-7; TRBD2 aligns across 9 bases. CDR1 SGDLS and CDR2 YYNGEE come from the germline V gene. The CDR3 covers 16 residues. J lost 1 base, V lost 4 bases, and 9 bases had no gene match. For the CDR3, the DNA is TGTGCCAGCAGCACTCATAGCGGGAGCGTGTCCTACGAGCAGTACTTC. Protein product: CASSTHSGSVSYEQYF.

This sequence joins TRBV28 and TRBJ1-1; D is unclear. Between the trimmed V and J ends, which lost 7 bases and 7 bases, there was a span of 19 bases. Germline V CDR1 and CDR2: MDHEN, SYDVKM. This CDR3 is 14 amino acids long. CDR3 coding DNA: TGTGCCAGCACCAGTATCCAGCTACCCGTTGAAGCTTTCTTT. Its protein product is CASTSIQLPVEAFF.

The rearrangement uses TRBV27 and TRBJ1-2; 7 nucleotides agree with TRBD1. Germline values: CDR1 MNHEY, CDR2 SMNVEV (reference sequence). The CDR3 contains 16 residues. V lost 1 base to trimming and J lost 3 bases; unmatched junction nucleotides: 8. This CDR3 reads CASSLWGPGTDYGYTF. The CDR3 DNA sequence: TGTGCCAGCAGTTTATGGGGTCCCGGGACAGACTATGGCTACACCTTC.

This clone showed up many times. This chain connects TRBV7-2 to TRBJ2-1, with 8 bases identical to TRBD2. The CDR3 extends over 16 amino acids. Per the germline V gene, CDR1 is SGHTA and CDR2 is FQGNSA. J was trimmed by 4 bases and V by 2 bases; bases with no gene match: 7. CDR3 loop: CASSLLGGLGYNEQFF. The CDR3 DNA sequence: TGTGCCAGCAGCTTACTCGGGGGACTAGGTTACAATGAGCAGTTCTTC.

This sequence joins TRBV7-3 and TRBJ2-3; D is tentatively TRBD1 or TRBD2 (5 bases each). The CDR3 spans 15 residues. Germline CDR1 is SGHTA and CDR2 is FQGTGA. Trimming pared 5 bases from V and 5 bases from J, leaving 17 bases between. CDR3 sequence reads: CASSETGFGGDTQYF. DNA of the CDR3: TGTGCCAGCAGCGAGACGGGGTTTGGGGGAGATACGCAGTATTTT.

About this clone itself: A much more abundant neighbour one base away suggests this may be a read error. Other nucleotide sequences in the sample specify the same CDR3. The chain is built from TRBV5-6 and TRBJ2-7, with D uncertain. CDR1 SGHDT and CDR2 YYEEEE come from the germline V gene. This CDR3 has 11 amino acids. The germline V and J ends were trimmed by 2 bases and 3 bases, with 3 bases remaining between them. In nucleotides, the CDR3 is TGTGCCAGCAGCTTAGGCTACGAGCAGTACTTC. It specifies CASSLGYEQYF.

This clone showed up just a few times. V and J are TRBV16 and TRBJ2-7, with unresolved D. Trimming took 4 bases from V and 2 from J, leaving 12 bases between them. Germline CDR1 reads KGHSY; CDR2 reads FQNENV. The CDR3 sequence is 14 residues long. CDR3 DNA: TGTGCCAGCAGCCGCCCCGGGCCCGCCTACGAGCAGTACTTC. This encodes CASSRPGPAYEQYF.

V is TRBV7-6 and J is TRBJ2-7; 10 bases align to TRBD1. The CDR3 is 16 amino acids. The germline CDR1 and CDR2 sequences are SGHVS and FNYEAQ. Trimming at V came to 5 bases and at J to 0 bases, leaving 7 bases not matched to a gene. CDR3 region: CASSPWGQGISYEQYF. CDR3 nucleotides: TGTGCCAGCAGCCCCTGGGGACAGGGGATCTCCTACGAGCAGTACTTC.

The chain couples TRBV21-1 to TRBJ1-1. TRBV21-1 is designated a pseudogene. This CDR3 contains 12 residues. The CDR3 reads CASSKYTHEAFF. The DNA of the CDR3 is TGTGCCAGCAGCAAATACACTCATGAAGCTTTCTTT.

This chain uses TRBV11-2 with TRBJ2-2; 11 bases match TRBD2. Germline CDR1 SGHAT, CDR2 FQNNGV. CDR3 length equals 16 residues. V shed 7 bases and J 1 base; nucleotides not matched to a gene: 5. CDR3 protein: CASTVTSGGNTGELFF. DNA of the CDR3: TGTGCCAGCACCGTCACTAGCGGGGGGAACACCGGGGAGCTGTTTTTT.

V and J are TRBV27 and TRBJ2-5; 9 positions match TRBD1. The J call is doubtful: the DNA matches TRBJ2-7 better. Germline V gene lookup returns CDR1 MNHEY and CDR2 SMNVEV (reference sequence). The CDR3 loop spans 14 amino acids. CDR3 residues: CASSPRTGVSEQYF. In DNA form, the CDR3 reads TGTGCCAGCAGTCCCCGGACAGGGGTGAGCGAGCAGTACTTC.

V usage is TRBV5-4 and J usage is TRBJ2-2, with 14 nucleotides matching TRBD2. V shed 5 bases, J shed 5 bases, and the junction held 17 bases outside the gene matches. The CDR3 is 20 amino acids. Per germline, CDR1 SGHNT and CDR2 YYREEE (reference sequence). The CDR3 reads CASSLKTMGGLAGDTGELFF. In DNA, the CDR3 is TGTGCCAGCAGTCTGAAAACGATGGGGGGACTAGCGGGAGATACCGGGGAGCTGTTTTTT. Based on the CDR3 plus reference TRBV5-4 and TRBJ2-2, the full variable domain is ETGVTQSPTHLIKTRGQQVTLRCSSQSGHNTVSWYQQALGQGPQFIFQYYREEENGRGNFPPRFSGLQFPNYSSELNVNALELDDSALYLCASSLKTMGGLAGDTGELFFGEGSRLTVL.

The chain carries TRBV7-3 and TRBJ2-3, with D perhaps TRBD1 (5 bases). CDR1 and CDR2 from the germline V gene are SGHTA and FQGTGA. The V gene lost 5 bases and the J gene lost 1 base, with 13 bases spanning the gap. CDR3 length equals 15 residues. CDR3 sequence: CASSRLGQGTDTQYF. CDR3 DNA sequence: TGTGCCAGCAGCCGATTGGGGCAGGGCACAGATACGCAGTATTTT.

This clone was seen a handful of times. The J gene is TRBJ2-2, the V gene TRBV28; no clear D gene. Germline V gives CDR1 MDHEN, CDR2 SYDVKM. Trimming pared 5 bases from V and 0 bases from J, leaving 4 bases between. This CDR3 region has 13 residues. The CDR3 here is CASSTTNTGELFF. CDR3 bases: TGTGCCAGCAGTACTACGAACACCGGGGAGCTGTTTTTT.